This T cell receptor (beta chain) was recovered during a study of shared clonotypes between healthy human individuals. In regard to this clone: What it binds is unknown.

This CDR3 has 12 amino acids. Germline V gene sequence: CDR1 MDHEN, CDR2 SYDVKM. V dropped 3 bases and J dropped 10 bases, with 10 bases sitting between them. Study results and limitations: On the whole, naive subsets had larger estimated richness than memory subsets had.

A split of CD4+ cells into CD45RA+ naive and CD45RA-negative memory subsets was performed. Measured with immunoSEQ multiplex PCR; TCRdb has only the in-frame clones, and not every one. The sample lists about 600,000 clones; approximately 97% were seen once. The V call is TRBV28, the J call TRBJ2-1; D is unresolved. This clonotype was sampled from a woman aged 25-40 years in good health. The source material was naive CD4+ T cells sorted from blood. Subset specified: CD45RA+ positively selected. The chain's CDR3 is CASSLLLAEQFF. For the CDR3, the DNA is TGTGCCAGCAGTTTGTTGCTGGCCGAGCAGTTCTTC. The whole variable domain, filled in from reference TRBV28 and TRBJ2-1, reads DVKVTQSSRYLVKRTGEKVFLECVQDMDHENMFWYRQDPGLGLRLIYFSYDVKMKEKGDIPEGYSVSREKKERFSLILESASTNQTSMYLCASSLLLAEQFFGPGTRLTVL.